This paragraph covers one T cell receptor beta chain sequence. Using immunoSEQ multiplex PCR, the repertoire was profiled, and TCRdb retains in-frame clones only, with some absent. There are under 45,000 clones in the sample; roughly 80% occur only once, and about 3% lies in the top ten. This entry comes from a study of blood T cell repertoires in COVID-19. Study information: Samples representing acute and convalescent COVID-19 were sourced from the United States, Italy and Spain.

This CDR3 has 16 amino acids. V shed 6 bases and J shed 0 bases, with 17 bases lying between them. The germline V gene has CDR1 SEHNR and CDR2 FQNEAQ (reference sequence). The rearrangement joins TRBV7-9 to TRBJ1-1, with D possibly matching TRBD1 (5 bases). The sequence was collected from a man between 65 and 85 years old with COVID-19, enrolled during active disease. Input material: peripheral blood. CDR3 nucleotides: TGTGCCAGCAGGGGGGGTGGTTCTGCATTGAACACTGAAGCTTTCTTT. Encoded protein: CASRGGGSALNTEAFF.